These 5 T cell receptor beta chains originate from one sample sequenced in a study of blood T cell repertoires in COVID-19. Only in-frame clones appear in the TCRdb table, and some are missing; sequencing was by immunoSEQ multiplex PCR. The top ten clones hold over 4% of a sample with tens of thousands of clones, about 94% of them seen once. Sample: peripheral blood. These receptor sequences come from a human donor with active COVID-19. The donor label of this sample is uncertain.

The V call is TRBV29-1, the J call TRBJ1-1; TRBD1 is a possible D gene (6 bases). The CDR3 is 12 residues long. Trimming pared 5 bases from V and 1 base from J, leaving 8 bases between. Germline V lookup: CDR1 SQVTM, CDR2 ANQGSEA. CDR3 protein: CSVRRGNTEAFF. CDR3 bases: TGCAGCGTTCGCAGGGGGAACACTGAAGCTTTCTTT.

The V and J genes are TRBV7-9 and TRBJ2-5, with TRBD2 matching over 11 bases. The CDR3 is 14 residues long. V was clipped by 5 bases and J by 3 bases; unmatched bases: 2. The germline V gene has CDR1 SEHNR and CDR2 FQNEAQ (reference sequence). The CDR3 here is CASSVTSGEETQYF. CDR3 nucleotide sequence: TGTGCCAGCAGCGTGACTAGCGGGGAAGAGACCCAGTACTTC. The full variable domain, in which reference TRBV7-9 and TRBJ2-5 provide the parts outside the CDR3, is DTGVSQNPRHKITKRGQNVTFRCDPISEHNRLYWYRQTLGQGPEFLTYFQNEAQLEKSRLLSDRFSAERPKGSFSTLEIQRTEQGDSAMYLCASSVTSGEETQYFGPGTRLLVL.

CDR3 protein: CASSSTVGNTIYF. In nucleotides, the CDR3 is TGTGCCAGCAGTTCGACAGTTGGAAACACCATATATTTT. The rearrangement links TRBV6-5 to TRBJ1-3, with D tentatively TRBD1 (5 bases). The germline gives CDR1 MNHEY, CDR2 SVGAGI. Trimming cost V 4 bases and J 3 bases, with 7 bases left between them. The CDR3 totals 13 residues.

V is TRBV11-3 and J is TRBJ2-7; D unclear. The CDR3 sequence is 15 residues long. V gave up 0 bases and J gave up 0 bases, with 9 bases separating them. Germline loops: CDR1 SGHNT, CDR2 YENEEA. This CDR3 reads CASSLDPVPSYEQYF. Written as DNA, the CDR3 is TGTGCCAGCAGCTTAGATCCGGTTCCCTCCTACGAGCAGTACTTC.

This chain links TRBV10-3 with TRBJ1-5; TRBD1 agrees at 8 bases. From germline, CDR1 is ENHRY and CDR2 SYGVKD. This CDR3 is built from 13 residues. Germline trimming cut 10 bases from V and 5 bases from J; bases unmatched to any gene: 7. This CDR3 reads CATGTGYDQPQHF. CDR3 in DNA: TGTGCCACCGGGACAGGCTACGATCAGCCCCAGCATTTT.